This T cell receptor (beta chain) comes out of a study of CXCR3-negative and CXCR3-positive naive CD8 T cells. Findings and caveats of the study: Greater hydrophobicity was found in TRB CDR3s of CXCR3-positive naive cells than of CXCR3-negative naive cells.

Comment on this clonotype: What it binds is unknown.

Libraries were UMI-labeled 5' RACE TRB cDNA. From its re-call of the 5' RACE reads, TCRdb lists each CDR3 protein once, without DNA. The sample includes roughly 80,000 distinct CDR3 sequences. The CDR3 loop spans 20 amino acids. From germline, CDR1 is SGHDN and CDR2 FVKESK. The sequenced sample was naive CXCR3+ CD8+ T cells from blood. As for subset: CD45RO-CCR7+CD27+CD95- naive CD8+ T cells expressing CXCR3 (TNR3+). The origin of this receptor is a human donor in good health. Some clones in this sample may be carry-over from other donors' samples. The V gene is TRBV14, the J gene TRBJ2-3; TCRdb's D gene call, TRBD2, goes unchecked for lack of DNA. The CDR3 is CASSQDGAEIDQTSTDTQYF.